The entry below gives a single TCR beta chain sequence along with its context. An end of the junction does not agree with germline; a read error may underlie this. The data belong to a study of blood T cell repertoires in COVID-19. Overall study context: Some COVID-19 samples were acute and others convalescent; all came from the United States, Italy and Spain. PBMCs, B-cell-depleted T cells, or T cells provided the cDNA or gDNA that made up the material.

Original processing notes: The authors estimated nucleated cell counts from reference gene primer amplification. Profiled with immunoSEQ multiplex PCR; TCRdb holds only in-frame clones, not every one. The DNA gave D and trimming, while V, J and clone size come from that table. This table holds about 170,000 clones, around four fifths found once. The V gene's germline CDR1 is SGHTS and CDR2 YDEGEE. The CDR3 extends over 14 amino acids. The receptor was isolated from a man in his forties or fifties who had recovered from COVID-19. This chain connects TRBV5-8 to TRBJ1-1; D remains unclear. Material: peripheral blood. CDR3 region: CASSALQLNAEAFF. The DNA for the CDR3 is TGTGCCAGCAGCGCCTTACAGCTGAACGCTGAAGCTTTCTTT.